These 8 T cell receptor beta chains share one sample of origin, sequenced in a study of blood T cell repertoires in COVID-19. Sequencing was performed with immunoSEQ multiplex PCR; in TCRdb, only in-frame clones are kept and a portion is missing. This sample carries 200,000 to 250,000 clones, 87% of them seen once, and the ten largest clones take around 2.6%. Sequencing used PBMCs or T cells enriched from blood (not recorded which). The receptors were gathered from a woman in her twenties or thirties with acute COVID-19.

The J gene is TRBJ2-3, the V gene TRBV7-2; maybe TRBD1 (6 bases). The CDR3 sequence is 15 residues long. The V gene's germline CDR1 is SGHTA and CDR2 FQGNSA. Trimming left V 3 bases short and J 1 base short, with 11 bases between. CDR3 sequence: CASSFTGIGTDTQYF. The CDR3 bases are TGTGCCAGCAGCTTTACAGGGATAGGCACAGATACGCAGTATTTT.

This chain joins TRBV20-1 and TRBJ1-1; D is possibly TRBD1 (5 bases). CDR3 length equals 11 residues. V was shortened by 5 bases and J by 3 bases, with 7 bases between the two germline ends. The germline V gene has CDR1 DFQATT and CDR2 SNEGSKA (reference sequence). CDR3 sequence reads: CSAGGDTEAFF. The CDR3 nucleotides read TGCAGTGCTGGGGGGGACACTGAAGCTTTCTTT.

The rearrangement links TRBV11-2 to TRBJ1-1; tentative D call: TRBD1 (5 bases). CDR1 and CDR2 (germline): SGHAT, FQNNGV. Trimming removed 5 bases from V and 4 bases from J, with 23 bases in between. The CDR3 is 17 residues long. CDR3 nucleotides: TGTGCCAGCAGCCCCAAAGGGGCACGAAAGTTAATCACTGAAGCTTTCTTT. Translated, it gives CASSPKGARKLITEAFF.

CDR3: CASSLSRLLNTEAFF. DNA for the CDR3: TGCGCCAGCAGCTTGTCTAGGTTGTTGAACACTGAAGCTTTCTTT. V is TRBV5-1 and J is TRBJ1-1; D is ambiguous. The germline V gene encodes CDR1 SGHRS and CDR2 YFSETQ. This CDR3 is 15 amino acids long. V was cut by 1 base and J by 0 bases, with 10 bases left in between.

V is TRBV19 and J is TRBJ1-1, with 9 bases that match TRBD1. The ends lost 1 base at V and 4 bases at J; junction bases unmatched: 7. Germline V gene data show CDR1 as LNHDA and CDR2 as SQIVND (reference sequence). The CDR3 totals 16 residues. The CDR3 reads CASSIVQGAWATEAFF. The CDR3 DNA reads TGTGCCAGTAGTATAGTACAGGGGGCGTGGGCCACTGAAGCTTTCTTT.

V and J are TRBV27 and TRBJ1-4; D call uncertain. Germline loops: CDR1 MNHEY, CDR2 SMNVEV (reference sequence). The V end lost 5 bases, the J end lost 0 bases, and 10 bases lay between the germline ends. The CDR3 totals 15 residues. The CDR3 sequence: CASSPHRATNEKLFF. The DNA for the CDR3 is TGTGCCAGCAGTCCTCACAGAGCAACTAATGAAAAACTGTTTTTT. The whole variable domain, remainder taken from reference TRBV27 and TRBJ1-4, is EAQVTQNPRYLITVTGKKLTVTCSQNMNHEYMSWYRQDPGLGLRQIYYSMNVEVTDKGDVPEGYKVSRKEKRNFPLILESPSPNQTSLYFCASSPHRATNEKLFFGSGTQLSVL.

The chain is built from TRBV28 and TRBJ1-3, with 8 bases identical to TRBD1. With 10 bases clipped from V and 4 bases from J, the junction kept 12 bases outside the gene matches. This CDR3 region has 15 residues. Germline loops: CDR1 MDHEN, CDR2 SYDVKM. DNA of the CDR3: TGTGCCACCCAATCAGGGACAGGAGTGGGAAACACCATATATTTT. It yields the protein CATQSGTGVGNTIYF.

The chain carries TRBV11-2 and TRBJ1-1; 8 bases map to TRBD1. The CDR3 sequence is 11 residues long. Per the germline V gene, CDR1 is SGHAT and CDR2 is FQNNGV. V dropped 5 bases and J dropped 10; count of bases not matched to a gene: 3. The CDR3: CASSEQGVAFF. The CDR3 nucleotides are TGTGCCAGCAGCGAACAGGGGGTAGCTTTCTTT.